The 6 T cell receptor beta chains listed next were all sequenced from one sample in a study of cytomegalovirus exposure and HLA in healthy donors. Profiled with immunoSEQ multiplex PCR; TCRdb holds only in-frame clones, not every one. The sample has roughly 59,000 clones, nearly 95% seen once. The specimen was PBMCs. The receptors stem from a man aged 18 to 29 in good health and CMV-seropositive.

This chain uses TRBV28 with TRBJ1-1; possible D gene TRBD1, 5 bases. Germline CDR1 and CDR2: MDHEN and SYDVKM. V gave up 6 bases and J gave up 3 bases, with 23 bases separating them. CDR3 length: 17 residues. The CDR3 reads CASSTPTQGDRDTEAFF. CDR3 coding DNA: TGTGCCAGCAGCACTCCAACCCAAGGGGATCGGGACACTGAAGCTTTCTTT.

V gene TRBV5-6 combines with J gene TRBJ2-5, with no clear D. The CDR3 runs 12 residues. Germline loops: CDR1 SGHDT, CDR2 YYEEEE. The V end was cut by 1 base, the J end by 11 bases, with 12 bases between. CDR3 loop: CASSLKFEEQYF. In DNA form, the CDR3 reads TGTGCCAGCAGCTTGAAATTCGAGGAGCAGTACTTC.

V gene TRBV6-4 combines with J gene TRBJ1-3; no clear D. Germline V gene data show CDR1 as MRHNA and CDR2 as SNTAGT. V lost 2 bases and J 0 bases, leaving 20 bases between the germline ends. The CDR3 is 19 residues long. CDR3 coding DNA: TGTGCCAGCAGTGACCCCGACAATTTTCGACCCTACTCTGGAAACACCATATATTTT. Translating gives CASSDPDNFRPYSGNTIYF.

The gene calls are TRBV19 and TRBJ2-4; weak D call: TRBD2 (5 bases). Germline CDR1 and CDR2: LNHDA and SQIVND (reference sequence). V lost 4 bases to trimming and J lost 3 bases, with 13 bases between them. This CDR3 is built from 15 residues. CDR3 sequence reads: CASSTPGVDKNIQYF. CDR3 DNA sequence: TGTGCCAGTAGTACCCCCGGGGTAGACAAAAACATTCAGTACTTC.

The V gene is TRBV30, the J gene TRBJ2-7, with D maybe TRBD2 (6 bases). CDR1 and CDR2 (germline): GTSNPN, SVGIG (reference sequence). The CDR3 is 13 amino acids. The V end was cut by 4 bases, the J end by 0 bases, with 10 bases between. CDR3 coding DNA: TGTGCCTGGATGCGGGAAAGCTCCTACGAGCAGTACTTC. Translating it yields CAWMRESSYEQYF.

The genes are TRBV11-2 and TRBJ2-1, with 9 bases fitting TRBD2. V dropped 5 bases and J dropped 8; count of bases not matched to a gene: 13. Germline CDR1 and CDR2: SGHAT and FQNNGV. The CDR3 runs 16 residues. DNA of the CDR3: TGTGCCAGCAGCGCTAGTCCGGGACTAGCTCGGCATGAGCAGTTCTTC. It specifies CASSASPGLARHEQFF.